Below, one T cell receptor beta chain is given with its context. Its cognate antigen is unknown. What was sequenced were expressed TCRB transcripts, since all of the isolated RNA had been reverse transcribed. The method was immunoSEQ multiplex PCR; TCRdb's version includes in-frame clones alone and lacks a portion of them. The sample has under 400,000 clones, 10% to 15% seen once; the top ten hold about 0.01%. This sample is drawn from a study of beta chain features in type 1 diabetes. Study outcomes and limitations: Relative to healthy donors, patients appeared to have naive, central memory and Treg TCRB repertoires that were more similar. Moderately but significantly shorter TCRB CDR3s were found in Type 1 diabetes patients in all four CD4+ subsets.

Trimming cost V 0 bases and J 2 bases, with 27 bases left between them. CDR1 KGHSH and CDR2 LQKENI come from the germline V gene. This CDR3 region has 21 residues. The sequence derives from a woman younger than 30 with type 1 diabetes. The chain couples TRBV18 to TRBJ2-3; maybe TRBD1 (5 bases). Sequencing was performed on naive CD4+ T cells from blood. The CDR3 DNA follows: TGTGCCAGCTCACCACCGCGAGGAGTCCAGGGAAGAAGATGGTACACAGATACGCAGTATTTT. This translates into CASSPPRGVQGRRWYTDTQYF.